This TCR beta chain was sequenced for a study of CD8 T cells in Susac syndrome. Germline V lookup: CDR1 SGHDT, CDR2 YYEEEE. Trimming removed 4 bases from V and 4 bases from J, with 15 bases in between. This CDR3 is 15 amino acids long. Sequencing of TCR beta was carried out in blood CD8+ and CD4+ T cells. Included as multiple sclerosis controls were treatment-naive patients who had stable or active relapsing-remitting disease. Negative isolation was used for CD8+ and CD4+ T cells and FACS enrichment for TEMRA cells. An input of roughly 0.45 to 1 ug of RNA was subjected to reverse transcription using random hexamers. An immunoSEQ multiplex PCR generated amplified TCR beta CDR3 products spanning 54 Vbeta and 13 Jbeta. TCRdb recomputed calls from the immunoSEQ multiplex PCR reads with MiXCR, one row per CDR3 protein. This sample carries 200,000 or so distinct CDR3 sequences, 90% to 95% of them seen once, and the ten largest clones take approximately 0.097%.

This receptor was taken from a human donor with multiple sclerosis. The rearrangement uses TRBV5-6 and TRBJ1-3; D might be TRBD1 (6 bases). Sequences were obtained from CD4+ T cells from PBMCs. CDR3 coding DNA: TGTGCCAGCAGCGTTACAGGGCTATCAGGAAACACCATATATTTT. It encodes CASSVTGLSGNTIYF.